This T cell receptor beta chain comes out of a study of neurological immune-mediated disorders. Study observations and caveats: Private repertoires in all groups were suggested by the absence of shared CDR3 amino acid sequences among expanded clones across subjects.

This clonotype was counted ten times or more. Its specificity is not known. The output of every sequencing run, over 180 million TCR-beta sequences, came from 15-18 subjects. MiXCR, run by TCRdb on the 5' RACE reads, gives a single entry per CDR3 protein. The data hold under 70,000 distinct CDR3 sequences, with under 4.5% observed a single time. Germline V lookup: CDR1 DFQATT, CDR2 SNEGSKA (reference sequence). The CDR3 covers 17 residues. V shed 1 base and J 4 bases; nucleotides not matched to a gene: 15. Sequencing input: PBMCs. The J gene is TRBJ1-2, the V gene TRBV20-1; 7 positions agree with TRBD1. The receptor's source is a woman aged 25 to 39 with multiple sclerosis. CDR3 sequence reads: CSARARLDRLVSYGYTF. As DNA, the CDR3 is TGCAGTGCTAGAGCCCGACTGGACAGGCTCGTGTCCTATGGCTACACCTTC.